These 21 T cell receptor beta chains were all obtained from the same sample, sequenced in a study of CD8+ T cells in alopecia areata. Sequencing used cDNA as its template, made by extracting RNA and reverse transcribing it. Clones were sequenced by immunoSEQ multiplex PCR, and TCRdb holds only the in-frame ones, with some missing. The table includes fewer than 100,000 clones, roughly 47% detected once. The source material was CD4+ T cells sorted from blood. The source is a human donor with alopecia areata.

This clone has a handful of counts. This chain links TRBV28 with TRBJ2-1; a possible D gene is TRBD2 (6 bases). The germline gives CDR1 MDHEN, CDR2 SYDVKM. This CDR3 has 16 amino acids. V was cut by 6 bases and J by 6 bases, with 21 bases left in between. The CDR3 here is CASSPPGSGRRNEQFF. As DNA, the CDR3 is TGTGCCAGCAGCCCTCCCGGGAGTGGACGTCGCAATGAGCAGTTCTTC.

The genes are TRBV29-1 and TRBJ2-4, with D possibly matching TRBD1 (6 bases). Trimming took 4 bases from V and 9 from J, leaving 19 bases between them. Germline assignment: CDR1 SQVTM and CDR2 ANQGSEA. The CDR3 has 14 residues. DNA for the CDR3: TGCAGCGTTGGATCAGGGGCCGCGGGTGCCATTCAGTACTTC. Protein product: CSVGSGAAGAIQYF.

The chain employs TRBV29-1 and TRBJ1-2; D is uncertain. Trimming cost V 3 bases and J 1 base, with 12 bases left between them. Germline CDR1 reads SQVTM; CDR2 reads ANQGSEA. The CDR3 contains 14 residues. The CDR3 is CSVERQLSNYGYTF. Here the CDR3 DNA reads TGCAGCGTTGAGCGCCAGCTCAGTAACTATGGCTACACCTTC.

This clone was seen more than once but under ten times. The gene calls are TRBV23-1 and TRBJ2-2; possibly TRBD1 for D (5 bases). TRBV23-1 is flagged as an ORF with uncertain function. This CDR3 contains 12 residues. This CDR3 reads CAIQGNTGELFF. The CDR3 nucleotides are TGCGCTATCCAGGGGAACACCGGGGAGCTGTTTTTT.

The V gene is TRBV28, the J gene TRBJ1-1; D unresolved. CDR1 is MDHEN, CDR2 SYDVKM, per germline. V dropped 7 bases and J dropped 4 bases, with 16 bases sitting between them. This CDR3 contains 14 residues. The CDR3 bases are TGTGCCAGCACCCCCGGCGGCACATCCACTGAAGCTTTCTTT. Translation gives CASTPGGTSTEAFF. Full variable domain (remainder filled in from reference TRBV28 and TRBJ1-1): DVKVTQSSRYLVKRTGEKVFLECVQDMDHENMFWYRQDPGLGLRLIYFSYDVKMKEKGDIPEGYSVSREKKERFSLILESASTNQTSMYLCASTPGGTSTEAFFGQGTRLTVV.

The genes are TRBV7-2 and TRBJ2-1; D gene uncertain. CDR1 SGHTA and CDR2 FQGNSA come from the germline V gene. Between the trimmed V and J ends, which lost 1 base and 3 bases, there was a span of 4 bases. This CDR3 is 13 amino acids long. The CDR3 here is CASSLGSYNEQFF. The DNA of the CDR3 is TGTGCCAGCAGCTTAGGCAGCTACAATGAGCAGTTCTTC. Combining the CDR3 with reference TRBV7-2 and TRBJ2-1 gives the whole variable domain GAGVSQSPSNKVTEKGKDVELRCDPISGHTALYWYRQSLGQGLEFLIYFQGNSAPDKSGLPSDRFSAERTGGSVSTLTIQRTQQEDSAVYLCASSLGSYNEQFFGPGTRLTVL.

The CDR3 sequence: CSVQGQGNEQFF. The CDR3 DNA reads as TGCAGCGTGCAGGGACAGGGGAATGAGCAGTTCTTC. This sequence joins TRBV29-1 and TRBJ2-1, with 10 bases that match TRBD1. The junction had 3 bases not matched to a gene; V was cut back by 6 bases and J by 7 bases. The CDR3 consists of 12 residues. In germline, CDR1 is SQVTM, CDR2 ANQGSEA.

V gene TRBV11-2 combines with J gene TRBJ2-2; D not certain. The V gene's germline CDR1 is SGHAT and CDR2 FQNNGV. Trimming left V 5 bases short and J 4 bases short, with 5 bases between. The CDR3 spans 12 residues. DNA of the CDR3: TGTGCCAGCAGCCACGCCACCGGGGAGCTGTTTTTT. This sequence encodes CASSHATGELFF. The whole variable domain, filled in from reference TRBV11-2 and TRBJ2-2, reads EAGVAQSPRYKIIEKRQSVAFWCNPISGHATLYWYQQILGQGPKLLIQFQNNGVVDDSQLPKDRFSAERLKGVDSTLKIQPAKLEDSAVYLCASSHATGELFFGEGSRLTVL.

This clone was found once. The chain links TRBV30 to TRBJ1-1, with 9 bases lining up with TRBD1. Germline assignment: CDR1 GTSNPN and CDR2 SVGIG (reference sequence). The CDR3 loop spans 15 amino acids. After removal of 3 bases from V and 5 bases from J, the junction contained 10 bases not matched to a gene. CDR3 sequence reads: CAWRGHRGRETEAFF. The CDR3 DNA sequence: TGTGCCTGGAGGGGACACAGGGGGCGAGAAACTGAAGCTTTCTTT.

There are a few counts of this clone. The rearrangement links TRBV5-1 to TRBJ1-3, with D possibly being TRBD1 (6 bases). V lost 3 bases, J lost 4 bases, and 17 bases lay in between. Per the germline V gene, CDR1 is SGHRS and CDR2 is YFSETQ. This CDR3 region has 16 residues. CDR3 sequence: CASSSSTGGTGNTIYF. CDR3 bases: TGCGCCAGCAGCTCATCAACAGGAGGGACAGGAAACACCATATATTTT.

The gene calls are TRBV7-8 and TRBJ2-2; D is ambiguous. This CDR3 spans 17 amino acids. Trimming left V 3 bases short and J 0 bases short, with 14 bases between. The germline V gene encodes CDR1 SGHVS and CDR2 FQNEAQ. This chain's CDR3 is CASSFGRRRSNTGELFF. Here the CDR3 DNA reads TGTGCCAGCAGCTTCGGCCGGCGGCGTTCGAACACCGGGGAGCTGTTTTTT.

This clone was seen a handful of times. V usage is TRBV4-2 and J usage is TRBJ1-3; D is perhaps TRBD1 (6 bases). In germline, CDR1 is LGHNA, CDR2 YNFKEQ. The CDR3 runs to 17 residues. V shed 3 bases and J shed 0 bases, with 15 bases lying between them. CDR3 sequence: CASSQAPQGFSGNTIYF. The DNA of the CDR3 is TGTGCCAGCAGCCAGGCTCCACAGGGCTTCTCTGGAAACACCATATATTTT.

The rearrangement joins TRBV5-1 to TRBJ2-5; a weak D match, TRBD1 (6 bases). V was clipped by 8 bases and J by 4 bases, with 12 bases between them. Germline V lookup: CDR1 SGHRS, CDR2 YFSETQ. This CDR3 contains 12 residues. CDR3 nucleotides: TGCGCCAGTACTAAACAGGGAGAGACCCAGTACTTC. It is translated as CASTKQGETQYF.

The V gene is TRBV10-3, the J gene TRBJ2-6, with 8 bases identical to TRBD2. Trimming cost V 10 bases and J 0 bases; bases outside gene matches: 8. This CDR3 comprises 16 residues. Germline assignment: CDR1 ENHRY and CDR2 SYGVKD. The CDR3 spells CATSDGRVSGANVLTF. The CDR3 DNA reads TGTGCCACCTCCGACGGGAGGGTCTCTGGGGCCAACGTCCTGACTTTC.

This clone has a handful of counts. This chain uses TRBV29-1 with TRBJ2-7; 8 bases align to TRBD2. CDR3 size: 13 residues. Per germline, CDR1 SQVTM and CDR2 ANQGSEA. V shed 4 bases and J 0 bases; nucleotides not matched to a gene: 2. The DNA of the CDR3 is TGCAGCGTTGCGGGAGGGAGCTCCTACGAGCAGTACTTC. Its protein is CSVAGGSSYEQYF.

The rearrangement links TRBV11-2 to TRBJ2-5; unclear D gene. The CDR3 consists of 13 residues. Germline V gene lookup returns CDR1 SGHAT and CDR2 FQNNGV. The germline V and J ends were trimmed by 4 bases and 5 bases, with 11 bases remaining between them. The CDR3 DNA reads as TGTGCCAGCAGCTCGGCCCAGAGTGAGACCCAGTACTTC. It encodes CASSSAQSETQYF.

This clone was counted between two and nine times. The chain carries TRBV29-1 and TRBJ2-3; the match to TRBD1 covers 9 bases. The trim removed 3 bases at V and 3 bases at J, leaving 4 bases unmatched. Per germline, CDR1 SQVTM and CDR2 ANQGSEA. The CDR3 runs to 14 residues. The CDR3 reads CSVEGQGRTDTQYF. In DNA form, the CDR3 reads TGCAGCGTTGAGGGACAGGGTAGAACAGATACGCAGTATTTT.

J is TRBJ2-5 and V is TRBV29-1, with D unclear. The CDR3 sequence is 13 residues long. Germline lookup yields CDR1 SQVTM and CDR2 ANQGSEA. Trimming left V 8 bases short and J 3 bases short, with 16 bases between. The CDR3, as DNA: TGCAGCATCCGACCCATAACAAAAGAGACCCAGTACTTC. Translating it yields CSIRPITKETQYF.

This clone was observed once. This chain connects TRBV29-1 to TRBJ2-1; 12 bases are shared with TRBD2. From germline, CDR1 is SQVTM and CDR2 ANQGSEA. The V and J ends lost 6 bases and 0 bases, in that order; junction bases with no gene match: 0. This CDR3 region has 14 residues. Here the CDR3 DNA reads TGCAGCGTGACTAGCGGGAGCTCCTACAATGAGCAGTTCTTC. Amino acid sequence: CSVTSGSSYNEQFF.

The chain has TRBV7-2 and TRBJ1-2, with TRBD1 identical over 7 bases. This CDR3 region has 13 residues. The germline V gene encodes CDR1 SGHTA and CDR2 FQGNSA. V shed 5 bases, J shed 6 bases, and the junction held 6 bases outside the gene matches. CDR3 in amino acids: CASSPPTGNGYTF. In nucleotides, the CDR3 is TGTGCCAGCAGCCCACCGACAGGGAATGGCTACACCTTC.

This clone was seen a few times. The sample carries other DNA sequences with the same CDR3. This chain connects TRBV29-1 to TRBJ2-3, with 10 bases aligning to TRBD2. The germline gives CDR1 SQVTM, CDR2 ANQGSEA. Unmatched junction bases numbered 3, after V lost 6 bases and J lost 6 bases. The CDR3 is made up of 12 amino acids. The CDR3 region is CSVGLATDTQYF. The CDR3 DNA reads TGCAGCGTGGGACTAGCGACGGATACGCAGTATTTT.